One and the same sample provided the 5 T cell receptor beta chains below, sequenced in a study of control samples from healthy donors and cancer patients. The method was immunoSEQ multiplex PCR; TCRdb's version includes in-frame clones alone and lacks a portion of them. The sample has about 60,000 clones; roughly 87% are singletons. Input material: blood. Receptor source: a man aged 45-65 years in good health.

The chain combines TRBV7-9 with TRBJ2-7; TRBD1 is a possible D gene (5 bases). The CDR3 totals 15 residues. The germline gives CDR1 SEHNR, CDR2 FQNEAQ (reference sequence). V shed 5 bases and J shed 0 bases, with 14 bases lying between them. CDR3 sequence (DNA): TGTGCCAGCAGCCCCGTTTACGACAGCTCCTACGAGCAGTACTTC. It encodes CASSPVYDSSYEQYF.

This chain connects TRBV19 to TRBJ1-1; TRBD1 matches 7 bases. CDR3 size: 16 residues. CDR1 and CDR2 (germline): LNHDA, SQIVND (reference sequence). The V segment lost 0 bases and the J segment 5 bases; nucleotides outside the gene matches: 9. DNA of the CDR3: TGTGCCAGTAGTATAGACCCTACGACAGGGCTTACTGAAGCTTTCTTT. Protein product: CASSIDPTTGLTEAFF.

The V gene is TRBV11-2, the J gene TRBJ2-1; 11 nucleotides align to TRBD2. Trimming removed 5 bases from V and 2 bases from J; junction bases left unmatched: 5. The CDR3 extends over 16 amino acids. CDR1 and CDR2 (germline): SGHAT, FQNNGV. CDR3 DNA: TGTGCCAGCAGCCGTGGACTAGCGGGTACCTACAATGAGCAGTTCTTC. Amino acid sequence: CASSRGLAGTYNEQFF.

This clone was seen once. This rearrangement joins TRBV29-1 to TRBJ2-1; D gene unclear. Germline V lookup: CDR1 SQVTM, CDR2 ANQGSEA. The CDR3 has 10 amino acids. DNA for the CDR3: TGCAGTTCCCGATCCAATGAGCAGTTCTTC. Its protein is CSSRSNEQFF.

This clone has more than one count but fewer than ten. The DNA of the CDR3 is TGTGCCAGCAGCTACAGAAGGACAGGGACGTCGCGGGAGCAGTACTTC. Residues: CASSYRRTGTSREQYF. This rearrangement joins TRBV5-6 to TRBJ2-7, with TRBD1 identical over 8 bases. The CDR3 has 16 residues. The germline CDR1 and CDR2 sequences are SGHDT and YYEEEE. Losses at the gene ends were 3 bases for V and 7 bases for J; bases not matched to a gene: 15.